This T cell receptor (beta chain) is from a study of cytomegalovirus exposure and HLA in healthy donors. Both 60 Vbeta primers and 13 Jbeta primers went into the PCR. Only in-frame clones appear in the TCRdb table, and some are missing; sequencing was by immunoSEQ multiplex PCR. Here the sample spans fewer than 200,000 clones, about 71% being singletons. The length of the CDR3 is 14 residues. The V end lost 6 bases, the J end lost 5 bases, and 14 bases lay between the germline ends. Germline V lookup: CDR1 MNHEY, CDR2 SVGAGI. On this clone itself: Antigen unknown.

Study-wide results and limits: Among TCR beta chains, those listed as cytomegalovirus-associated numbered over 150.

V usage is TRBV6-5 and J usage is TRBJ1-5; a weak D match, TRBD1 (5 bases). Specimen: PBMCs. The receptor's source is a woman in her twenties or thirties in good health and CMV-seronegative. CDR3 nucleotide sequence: TGTGCCAGCAGCCGTGACAGTTCTTATCAGCCCCAGCATTTT. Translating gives CASSRDSSYQPQHF.